The entry that follows covers one T cell receptor beta chain sequence. Its specificity is unknown. The data are from a study of blood T cells in healthy people across ages. The overall study: When template switching was applied, about one barcoded beta molecule was captured per two T cells.

Study-wide findings and caveats: Reliance upon unsorted PBMCs precluded definitive naive versus antigen-experienced comparison.

The CDR3 is made up of 16 amino acids. Germline CDR1 is LNHNV and CDR2 is YYDKDF (reference sequence). The V end lost 4 bases, the J end lost 8 bases, and 20 bases lay between the germline ends. Using a J-beta primer mix together with a sample-barcoded 5' primer, a second PCR was run for roughly 6 to 11 cycles. MiXCR, applied by TCRdb to the 5' RACE reads, yields one record per CDR3 protein. The sample holds roughly 1.5 million distinct CDR3 sequences, roughly 43% seen once. There were healthy Caucasian individuals from Russia, aged roughly 6 to 100, serving as donors. Donors each provided roughly 11 milliliters of peripheral blood.

Sequenced material: blood. The chain uses TRBV15 and TRBJ2-2; D is perhaps TRBD2 (5 bases). The receptor was derived from a woman between 18 and 30 years old in good health. The CDR3 reads CATSIRRPSQTGELFF. CDR3 DNA: TGTGCCACCAGCATTCGGAGGCCCAGCCAAACTGGGGAGCTGTTTTTT.